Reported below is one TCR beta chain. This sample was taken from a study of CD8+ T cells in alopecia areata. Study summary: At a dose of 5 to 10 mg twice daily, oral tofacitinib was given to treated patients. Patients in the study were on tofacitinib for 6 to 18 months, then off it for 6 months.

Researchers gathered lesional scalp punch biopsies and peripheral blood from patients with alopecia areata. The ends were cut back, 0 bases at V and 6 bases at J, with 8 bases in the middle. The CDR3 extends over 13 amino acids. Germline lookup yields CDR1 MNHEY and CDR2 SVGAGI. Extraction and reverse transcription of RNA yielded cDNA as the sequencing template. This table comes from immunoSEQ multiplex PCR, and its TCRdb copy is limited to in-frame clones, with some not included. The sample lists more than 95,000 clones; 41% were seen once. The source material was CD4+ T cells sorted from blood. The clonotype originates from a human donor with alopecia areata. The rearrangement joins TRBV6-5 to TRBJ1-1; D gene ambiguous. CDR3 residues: CASSYSGPAEAFF. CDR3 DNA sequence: TGTGCCAGCAGTTACTCTGGGCCGGCTGAAGCTTTCTTT.